This T cell receptor (beta chain) was sequenced in a study of CD8+ T cells in alopecia areata. On the study more broadly: The percentage of affected scalp area served as the score of severity for treated patients.

This clone has only a few counts. Its target is not known. This sample also contains other DNA sequences that code for the same CDR3. Treatment in this sample: oral pan-JAK inhibitor, 5-10 mg twice daily. Sorting of CD4+ and CD8+ T cells was performed on PBMCs. General observations from the study: Many expanded lesional clones remained in scalp and blood on tofacitinib. Scalp clonality, together with expanded CD8+ clones among the top 100, fell significantly with tofacitinib.

After isolation, RNA underwent reverse transcription to generate cDNA as the sequencing template. Repertoires were generated with immunoSEQ multiplex PCR, while TCRdb's copy carries only in-frame clones and drops some. In the table there are roughly 210,000 clones, 40% to 45% of which are singletons. The source was CD4+ T cells sorted from blood, collected at approximately week 36, from a patient treated with tofacitinib. This TCR was sampled from a human donor with alopecia areata.

In DNA, the CDR3 is TGTGCCAGCAGCCTTGCAACTAATGAAAAACTGTTTTTT. This sequence encodes CASSLATNEKLFF. V and J are TRBV5-6 and TRBJ1-4, with D unresolved. CDR3 length equals 13 residues. Germline V gene data show CDR1 as SGHDT and CDR2 as YYEEEE. Trimming took off 4 bases at V and 0 bases at J, with 4 bases between the two ends.